These T cell receptor beta chains were read from a single sample in a study of blood T cell repertoires in COVID-19. The data were produced by immunoSEQ multiplex PCR, yet TCRdb's version contains in-frame clones alone and is incomplete. The repertoire includes tens of thousands of clones, around four fifths of them detected once, and 13% to 15% sits in the top ten. Sample: peripheral blood. These receptors were obtained from a man aged 50-60 years with active or convalescent COVID-19. The CDR3 runs from the conserved cysteine through the conserved F or W. The D gene is left open where the match is weak. Only part of the rows carry a size: once, few, many, or a class if the clone is expanded.

CDR3 protein: CASSQDQRYLNTEAFF; CDR3 DNA: TGCGCCAGCAGCCAAGATCAACGGTATTTGAACACTGAAGCTTTCTTT; clone size: -; D gene: -; V gene: TRBV4-1; J gene: TRBJ1-1
CDR3 protein: CASRDDRGYNSPLHF; CDR3 DNA: TGTGCCAGCAGAGACGACAGGGGCTATAATTCACCCCTCCACTTT; clone size: once; D gene: TRBD1; V gene: TRBV2; J gene: TRBJ1-6
CDR3 protein: CASNIGAFTEAFF; CDR3 DNA: TGTGCCAGTAACATAGGGGCGTTCACTGAAGCTTTCTTT; clone size: few; D gene: -; V gene: TRBV9; J gene: TRBJ1-1
CDR3 protein: CASSPKGGTNQETQYF; CDR3 DNA: TGTGCCAGCAGCCCTAAGGGAGGGACAAATCAAGAGACCCAGTACTTC; clone size: -; D gene: -; V gene: TRBV9; J gene: TRBJ2-5
CDR3 protein: CASSPRGRYTF; CDR3 DNA: TGTGCCAGCAGTCCTCGAGGGCGCTACACCTTC; clone size: -; D gene: -; V gene: TRBV12-3/TRBV12-4; J gene: TRBJ1-2
CDR3 protein: CASSDPGQGGNSPLHF; CDR3 DNA: TGTGCCAGCAGTGATCCCGGACAGGGAGGAAATTCACCCCTCCACTTT; clone size: -; D gene: TRBD1; V gene: TRBV6-1; J gene: TRBJ1-6
CDR3 protein: CASSQRPGGIGTDTQYF; CDR3 DNA: TGTGCCAGTAGTCAGCGTCCCGGGGGGATAGGAACAGATACGCAGTATTTT; clone size: -; D gene: TRBD2; V gene: TRBV19; J gene: TRBJ2-3
CDR3 protein: CASSFGGARGEAFF; CDR3 DNA: TGTGCCAGCAGCTTTGGAGGGGCCAGAGGTGAAGCTTTCTTT; clone size: -; D gene: -; V gene: TRBV11-3; J gene: TRBJ1-1
CDR3 protein: CASSSEGYSNQPQHF; CDR3 DNA: TGTGCCAGCAGTAGTGAGGGCTATAGCAATCAGCCCCAGCATTTT; clone size: -; D gene: -; V gene: TRBV2; J gene: TRBJ1-5
CDR3 protein: CASSDGQSSDTQYF; CDR3 DNA: TGTGCCAGCAGTGATGGACAGTCCTCAGATACGCAGTATTTT; clone size: -; D gene: -; V gene: TRBV2; J gene: TRBJ2-3
CDR3 protein: CASSEDLGLAGGTGELFF; CDR3 DNA: TGTGCCAGCAGTGAAGACCTTGGACTAGCGGGGGGTACCGGGGAGCTGTTTTTT; clone size: -; D gene: TRBD2; V gene: TRBV25-1; J gene: TRBJ2-2
CDR3 protein: CASSISTWTGQTRGYEQYF; CDR3 DNA: TGTGCCAGTAGTATTTCCACCTGGACAGGACAAACAAGGGGCTACGAGCAGTACTTC; clone size: -; D gene: TRBD1; V gene: TRBV19; J gene: TRBJ2-7
CDR3 protein: CASSLGLAGNEQFF; CDR3 DNA: TGTGCCAGCAGCTTAGGACTAGCAGGCAATGAGCAGTTCTTC; clone size: -; D gene: TRBD2; V gene: TRBV5-6; J gene: TRBJ2-1
CDR3 protein: CASSDGSNTEAFF; CDR3 DNA: TGTGCCAGCAGTGACGGGTCGAACACTGAAGCTTTCTTT; clone size: -; D gene: -; V gene: TRBV2; J gene: TRBJ1-1
CDR3 protein: CASSVFPRVNTEAFF; CDR3 DNA: TGTGCCAGCAGCGTATTCCCCAGGGTCAACACTGAAGCTTTCTTT; clone size: -; D gene: -; V gene: TRBV9; J gene: TRBJ1-1
CDR3 protein: CASSLNSRSSGNTIYF; CDR3 DNA: TGCGCCAGCAGCTTGAACTCTAGGAGCTCTGGAAACACCATATATTTT; clone size: -; D gene: -; V gene: TRBV5-1; J gene: TRBJ1-3
CDR3 protein: CASSISGQGAYGYTF; CDR3 DNA: TGTGCCAGCAGTATCTCGGGACAGGGTGCCTATGGCTACACCTTC; clone size: -; D gene: TRBD1; V gene: TRBV2; J gene: TRBJ1-2
CDR3 protein: CASSPTGVPYNEQFF; CDR3 DNA: TGTGCCAGCAGCCCGACAGGGGTTCCCTACAATGAGCAGTTCTTC; clone size: -; D gene: TRBD1; V gene: TRBV9; J gene: TRBJ2-1
CDR3 protein: CASSAGLAASTDTQYF; CDR3 DNA: TGTGCCAGCAGTGCGGGACTAGCGGCTAGCACAGATACGCAGTATTTT; clone size: -; D gene: TRBD2; V gene: TRBV7-9; J gene: TRBJ2-3
CDR3 protein: CASRGQYTEAFF; CDR3 DNA: TGTGCCAGCAGGGGACAGTACACTGAAGCTTTCTTT; clone size: -; D gene: TRBD1; V gene: TRBV2; J gene: TRBJ1-1
CDR3 protein: CASSGFRSSYEQYF; CDR3 DNA: TGTGCCTCTTCGGGATTCAGGTCGTCCTACGAGCAGTACTTC; clone size: -; D gene: -; V gene: TRBV30; J gene: TRBJ2-7
CDR3 protein: CATSGGSNEKLFF; CDR3 DNA: TGTGCCACCTCGGGGGGATCTAATGAAAAACTGTTTTTT; clone size: -; D gene: -; V gene: TRBV10-3; J gene: TRBJ1-4
CDR3 protein: CASSLVRGAGKNIQYF; CDR3 DNA: TGTGCCAGCAGCTTGGTTCGGGGGGCTGGCAAAAACATTCAGTACTTC; clone size: -; D gene: -; V gene: TRBV5-5; J gene: TRBJ2-4
CDR3 protein: CASSELRTGEQYF; CDR3 DNA: TGTGCCAGCAGTGAATTAAGGACTGGGGAGCAGTACTTC; clone size: few; D gene: -; V gene: TRBV6-1; J gene: TRBJ2-7
CDR3 protein: CAWSSGGSGANVLTF; CDR3 DNA: TGTGCCTGGAGTTCGGGGGGCTCTGGGGCCAACGTCCTGACTTTC; clone size: once; D gene: TRBD2; V gene: TRBV30; J gene: TRBJ2-6
CDR3 protein: CASSEYRGSPLHF; CDR3 DNA: TGCGCCAGCAGTGAGTACCGCGGTTCACCCCTCCACTTT; clone size: -; D gene: -; V gene: TRBV10-1; J gene: TRBJ1-6
CDR3 protein: CASSLDVPEALHF; CDR3 DNA: TGCGCCAGCAGCTTGGACGTCCCAGAGGCCCTCCACTTT; clone size: -; D gene: -; V gene: TRBV5-1; J gene: TRBJ1-6